The rows below give T cell receptor beta chains drawn from one sample of a study of blood T cell repertoires in COVID-19. The data were produced by immunoSEQ multiplex PCR, yet TCRdb's version contains in-frame clones alone and is incomplete. The profile shows about 240,000 clones, more than 80% of them singletons. Sequencing was done on a sample of peripheral blood. These receptors all stem from a woman of 80 years or more with COVID-19, enrolled during active disease. CDR3s include the opening cysteine and the closing phenylalanine or tryptophan. The D gene is left open where the match is weak. Clone size, where shown, is once, few, many, or a class for clones that have expanded.

j_call d_call v_call clone_size cdr3_aa cdr3_nt
TRBJ2-3 TRBD1 TRBV24-1 - CAVSGGGTDTQYF TGTGCCGTTTCAGGGGGCGGCACAGATACGCAGTATTTT
TRBJ2-3 TRBD2 TRBV7-7 - CASSFSGGAGDTQYF TGTGCTAGCAGCTTCAGCGGGGGGGCTGGAGATACGCAGTATTTT
TRBJ1-2 TRBD1 TRBV3-1/TRBV3-2 - CASSRSGTEGGYTF TGTGCCAGCAGCCGATCCGGGACAGAAGGGGGCTACACCTTC
TRBJ2-2 TRBD2 TRBV9 - CASSVPLSGAGELFF TGTGCCAGCAGCGTACCTTTAAGCGGGGCCGGGGAGCTGTTTTTT
TRBJ2-5 - TRBV7-9 once CASSLTGVETQYF TGTGCCAGCAGCTTAACGGGAGTAGAGACCCAGTACTTC
TRBJ1-1 - TRBV30 - CAWSAPWGGPTEAFF TGTGCCTGGAGTGCCCCTTGGGGGGGACCAACTGAAGCTTTCTTT
TRBJ2-1 - TRBV7-2 - CASSLGGGGENEQFF TGTGCCAGCAGCCTCGGGGGTGGAGGGGAAAATGAGCAGTTCTTC
TRBJ1-5 - TRBV27 - CASSPIRNQPQHF TGTGCCAGCAGCCCCATTCGGAATCAGCCCCAGCATTTT
TRBJ1-1 - TRBV18 - CASSPISGNTEAFF TGTGCCAGCTCACCGATTTCAGGGAACACTGAAGCTTTCTTT
TRBJ1-4 TRBD1 TRBV19 - CASSMGQGGEKLFF TGTGCCAGTAGTATGGGACAGGGAGGTGAAAAACTGTTTTTT
TRBJ2-2 TRBD1 TRBV30 - CAWATGGGTGGELFF TGTGCCTGGGCCACAGGGGGCGGAACCGGCGGGGAGCTGTTTTTT
TRBJ1-4 TRBD1 TRBV9 - CASSVGTGSEKLFF TGTGCCAGCAGCGTAGGGACAGGGTCCGAAAAACTGTTTTTT
TRBJ1-2 TRBD1 TRBV2 - CASSELSDRGSYTF TGTGCCAGCAGTGAGTTGTCGGACAGGGGTAGCTACACCTTC
TRBJ2-5 - TRBV7-9 - CASSLIGSETQYF TGTGCCAGCAGCTTAATCGGTAGTGAGACCCAGTACTTC
TRBJ2-5 TRBD2 TRBV7-7 - CASSLGLAGGQETQYF TGTGCTAGCAGCTTGGGACTAGCGGGGGGGCAAGAGACCCAGTACTTC
TRBJ1-1 - TRBV7-9 once CASSPGQRRQEAFF TGTGCCAGCAGCCCCGGACAGCGCCGCCAAGAAGCTTTCTTT
TRBJ2-7 - TRBV12-3/TRBV12-4 - CASSLPTYEQYF TGTGCCAGCAGTTTACCCACCTACGAGCAGTACTTC
TRBJ2-1 TRBD1 TRBV18 - CASSSGTGREQFF TGTGCCAGTTCCTCCGGGACAGGACGTGAGCAGTTCTTC
TRBJ2-5 - TRBV3-1/TRBV3-2 - CASSQVPSKTQYF TGTGCCAGCAGCCAAGTTCCTAGCAAGACCCAGTACTTC
TRBJ2-5 - TRBV5-6 - CASSSQETQYF TGTGCCAGCAGCTCACAAGAGACCCAGTACTTC
TRBJ2-2 TRBD2 TRBV11-2 - CASSSWTSGRVRAGELFF TGTGCCAGCAGCTCTTGGACTAGCGGGAGGGTGAGGGCCGGGGAGCTGTTTTTT
TRBJ1-2 TRBD1 TRBV28 - CASMEGQGASGYTF TGTGCCAGCATGGAGGGACAGGGGGCTAGTGGCTACACCTTC
TRBJ2-1 TRBD1 TRBV24-1 - CATSDRTGAFTYNEQFF TGTGCCACCAGTGATCGGACAGGGGCCTTTACCTACAATGAGCAGTTCTTC
TRBJ1-1 - TRBV19 - CASSSQIYSTEAFF TGTGCCAGTAGTTCGCAAATCTACTCCACTGAAGCTTTCTTT
TRBJ1-5 - TRBV28 few CASSFRARLSNQPQHF TGTGCCAGCAGTTTCAGGGCCCGACTCTCCAATCAGCCCCAGCATTTT
TRBJ2-7 TRBD1 TRBV6-1 - CASSEGTGGPYEQYF TGTGCCAGCAGTGAAGGGACAGGGGGCCCCTACGAGCAGTACTTC
TRBJ2-3 TRBD2 TRBV27 - CASSGGRTSGRTDTQYF TGTGCCAGCAGTGGGGGCAGGACTAGCGGGAGAACAGATACGCAGTATTTT
TRBJ2-3 - TRBV30 - CAWSKSTGTTDTQYF TGTGCCTGGAGTAAATCGACCGGGACAACAGATACGCAGTATTTT
TRBJ1-3 - TRBV7-9 - CASSLEGLRSGNTIYF TGTGCCAGCAGCTTAGAGGGGTTGAGATCTGGAAACACCATATATTTT
TRBJ2-1 TRBD2 TRBV7-9 - CASSPTSDNEQFF TGTGCCAGCAGCCCCACTAGCGACAATGAGCAGTTCTTC
TRBJ2-2 - TRBV7-2 - CASSLVRGPGELFF TGTGCCAGCAGCTTAGTAAGGGGCCCCGGGGAGCTGTTTTTT
TRBJ2-5 - TRBV30 - CAWSLPWGRQETQYF TGTGCCTGGAGTCTCCCCTGGGGGAGGCAAGAGACCCAGTACTTC
TRBJ1-5 TRBD1 TRBV19 - CASSKGPHRGQPQHF TGTGCCAGTAGCAAGGGGCCCCACAGGGGTCAGCCCCAGCATTTT
TRBJ1-1 - TRBV6-5 once CASSLNYQGRAFF TGTGCCAGCAGTCTCAACTATCAGGGTCGAGCTTTCTTT
TRBJ1-5 TRBD1 TRBV6-6 - CASSWTGAGNQPQHF TGTGCCAGCAGCTGGACAGGGGCGGGCAATCAGCCCCAGCATTTT
TRBJ2-2 - TRBV7-3 - CASSLTRTGELFF TGTGCCAGCAGCTTAACGAGGACCGGGGAGCTGTTTTTT
TRBJ1-6 - TRBV18 - CASSSYNSPLHF TGTGCCAGCTCATCGTATAATTCACCCCTCCACTTT